A selection of T cell receptor beta chains follows, all from one sample in a study of T cell responses to AZD1222 COVID-19 vaccine. Data came from immunoSEQ multiplex PCR; TCRdb stores just in-frame clones and leaves some out. The sample shows 100,000 to 150,000 clones, over 85% of them seen only once. The sample in question was peripheral blood, obtained on day 0 of AZD1222 vaccination. The receptors come from an adult in good health. The CDR3 runs from the conserved cysteine through the conserved F or W. The order of the fields is V gene, J gene, D gene, clone size, CDR3 protein, CDR3 DNA. The D gene is left open where the match is weak. Size is omitted from some rows. Given values are once, few, many or a class for expanded clones.

TRBV9,TRBJ2-2,TRBD1,.,CASSVQGAGVLAGELFF,TGTGCCAGCAGCGTGCAGGGGGCAGGTGTATTGGCCGGGGAGCTGTTTTTT
TRBV7-2,TRBJ1-5,.,.,CASSLSSGGSGQPQHF,TGTGCCAGCAGCTTATCCAGCGGGGGATCGGGACAGCCCCAGCATTTT
TRBV7-9,TRBJ2-1,.,once,CASSSSHRGPYNEQFF,TGTGCCAGCAGCTCTAGCCACCGGGGGCCCTACAATGAGCAGTTCTTC
TRBV20-1,TRBJ2-1,.,.,CSASGNNEQFF,TGCAGTGCTAGCGGGAACAATGAGCAGTTCTTC
TRBV7-9,TRBJ2-1,.,.,CASVLEGPFNEQFF,TGTGCCAGCGTTCTCGAAGGCCCATTCAATGAGCAGTTCTTC
TRBV9,TRBJ1-1,.,once,CASSAGRMNTEAFF,TGTGCCAGCAGCGCCGGACGGATGAACACTGAAGCTTTCTTT
TRBV5-5,TRBJ2-4,.,.,CASRSGGLENIQYF,TGTGCCAGCAGGTCCGGGGGGCTCGAAAACATTCAGTACTTC
TRBV6-5,TRBJ1-2,.,once,CATEVWVDYGYTF,TGTGCCACCGAAGTATGGGTCGACTATGGCTACACCTTC
TRBV14,TRBJ2-7,TRBD1,.,CASSLIYIRGQDSYEQYF,TGTGCCAGCAGCCTCATCTATATTCGGGGACAGGATTCCTACGAGCAGTACTTC
TRBV18,TRBJ2-7,TRBD1,.,CASSPYDRASSYEQYF,TGTGCCAGCTCACCCTACGACAGGGCCAGCTCCTACGAGCAGTACTTC